The following is a T cell receptor (beta chain) sequence with its context. Noted treatment: 19 received Ad26.COV2.S at low or high dose, single or two shots; 5 received placebo; per-sample allocation not given. The study sampled participants on day 63 after the first vaccine or placebo injection. This sample is part of a study of Ad26.COV2.S vaccination and SARS-CoV-2 variants. Study-wide context: Administration of Ad26.COV2.S was intramuscular, either once or twice 56 days apart.

V was cut by 1 base and J by 5 bases, with 4 bases left in between. The CDR3 is 12 residues long. Germline values: CDR1 LGHNA, CDR2 YSLEER. Libraries were prepared by immunoSEQ multiplex PCR; TCRdb keeps only in-frame clonotypes and omits some of them. The repertoire holds around 270,000 clones, around 88% seen once, with about 2.7% in the top ten. The clonotype comes from a person between 18 and 60 years old who received the Ad26.COV2.S COVID-19 vaccine or a placebo. The sample in question was peripheral blood, obtained in a trial of Ad26.COV2.S vaccine versus placebo. The V and J genes are TRBV4-3 and TRBJ2-3; D is uncertain. Here the CDR3 DNA reads TGCGCCAGCAGCCAAGTCGGAGATACGCAGTATTTT. Translation: CASSQVGDTQYF.